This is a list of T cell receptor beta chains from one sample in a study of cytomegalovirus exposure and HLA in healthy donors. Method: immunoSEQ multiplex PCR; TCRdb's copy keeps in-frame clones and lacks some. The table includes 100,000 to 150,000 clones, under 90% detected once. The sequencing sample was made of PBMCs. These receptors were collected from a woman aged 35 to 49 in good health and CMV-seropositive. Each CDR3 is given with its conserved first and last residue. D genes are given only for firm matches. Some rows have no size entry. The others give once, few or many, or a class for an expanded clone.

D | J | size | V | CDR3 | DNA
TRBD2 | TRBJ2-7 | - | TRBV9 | CASSATPRLAGGRREQYF | TGTGCCAGCAGCGCGACCCCCAGACTAGCGGGAGGGAGGAGGGAGCAGTACTTC
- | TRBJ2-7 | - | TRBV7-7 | CASSLARVIGWLYEQYF | TGTGCTAGCAGCTTAGCGAGGGTAATAGGGTGGTTGTACGAGCAGTACTTC
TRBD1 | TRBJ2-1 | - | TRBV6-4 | CASSLTGLDNEQFF | TGTGCCAGCAGTTTGACAGGGCTGGACAATGAGCAGTTCTTC
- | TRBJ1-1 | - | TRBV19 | CASTKREEAFF | TGTGCCAGTACCAAAAGAGAGGAAGCTTTCTTT
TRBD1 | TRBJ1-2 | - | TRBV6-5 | CASSYGGQGDYGYTF | TGTGCCAGCAGTTACGGTGGACAGGGAGACTATGGCTACACCTTC
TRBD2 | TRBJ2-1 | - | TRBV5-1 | CASNPLAGVTYNEQFF | TGCGCCAGCAACCCATTAGCGGGAGTGACCTACAATGAGCAGTTCTTC
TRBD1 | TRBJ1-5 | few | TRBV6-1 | CASRGQDYQPQHF | TGTGCCAGCAGAGGACAGGATTATCAGCCCCAGCATTTT
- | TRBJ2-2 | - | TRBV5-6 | CASSWGTGAGELFF | TGTGCCAGCAGCTGGGGGACGGGGGCCGGGGAGCTGTTTTTT
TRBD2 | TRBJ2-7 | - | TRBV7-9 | CASSSGLAGVYEQYF | TGTGCCAGCAGCTCGGGACTAGCGGGAGTCTACGAGCAGTACTTC
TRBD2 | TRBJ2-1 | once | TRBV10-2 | CASRSPGLAVHEQFF | TGCGCCAGCAGATCCCCGGGACTAGCGGTCCATGAGCAGTTCTTC
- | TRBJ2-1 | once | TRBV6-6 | CASSYSAPNEQFF | TGTGCCAGCAGTTACTCGGCCCCCAATGAGCAGTTCTTC
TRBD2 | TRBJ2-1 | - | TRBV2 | CASSVRGTSGLSSYNEQFF | TGTGCCAGCAGTGTTAGGGGGACTAGCGGGTTGAGCTCCTACAATGAGCAGTTCTTC
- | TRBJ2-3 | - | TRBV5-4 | CASSWGDFPDTQYF | TGTGCCAGCAGCTGGGGGGACTTCCCAGATACGCAGTATTTT
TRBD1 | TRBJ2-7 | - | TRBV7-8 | CASSLVGDRHGQYF | TGTGCCAGCAGCTTAGTGGGGGACAGACACGGACAGTACTTC
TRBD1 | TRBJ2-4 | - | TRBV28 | CASSLLIRGPKNIQYF | TGTGCCAGCAGTTTACTAATCAGGGGGCCCAAAAACATTCAGTACTTC
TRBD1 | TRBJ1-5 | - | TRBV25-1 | CASGGTGNQPQHF | TGTGCCAGCGGAGGGACAGGAAATCAGCCCCAGCATTTT
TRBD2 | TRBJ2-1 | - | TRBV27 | CASTPTSGSYNEQFF | TGTGCCAGCACCCCTACTAGCGGGAGTTACAATGAGCAGTTCTTC